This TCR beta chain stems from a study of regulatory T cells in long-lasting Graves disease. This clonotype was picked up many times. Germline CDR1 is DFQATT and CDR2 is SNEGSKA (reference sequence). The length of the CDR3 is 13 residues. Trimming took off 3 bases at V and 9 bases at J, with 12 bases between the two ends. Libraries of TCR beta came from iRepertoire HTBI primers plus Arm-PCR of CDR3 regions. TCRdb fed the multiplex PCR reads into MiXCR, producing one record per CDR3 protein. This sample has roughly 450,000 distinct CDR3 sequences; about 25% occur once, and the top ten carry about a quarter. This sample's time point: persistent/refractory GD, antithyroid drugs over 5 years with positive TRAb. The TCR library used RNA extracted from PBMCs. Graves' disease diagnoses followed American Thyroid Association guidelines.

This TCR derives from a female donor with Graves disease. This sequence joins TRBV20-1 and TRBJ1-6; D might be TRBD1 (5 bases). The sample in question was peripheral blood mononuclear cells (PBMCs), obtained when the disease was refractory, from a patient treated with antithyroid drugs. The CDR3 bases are TGCAGTGCTAGTCCAGGGCCGAGTTCACCCCTCCACTTT. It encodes CSASPGPSSPLHF.